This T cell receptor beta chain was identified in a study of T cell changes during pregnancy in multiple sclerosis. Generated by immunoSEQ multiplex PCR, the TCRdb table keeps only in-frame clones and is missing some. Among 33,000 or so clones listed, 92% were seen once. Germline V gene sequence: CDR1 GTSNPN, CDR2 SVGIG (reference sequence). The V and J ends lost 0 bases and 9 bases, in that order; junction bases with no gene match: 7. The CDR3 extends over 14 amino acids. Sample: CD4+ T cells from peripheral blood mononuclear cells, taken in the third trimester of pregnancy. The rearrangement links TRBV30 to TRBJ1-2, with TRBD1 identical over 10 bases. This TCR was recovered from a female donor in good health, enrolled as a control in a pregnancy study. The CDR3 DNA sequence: TGTGCCTGGAGTGTCAAGGGGACAGGGGACCGCTACACCTTC. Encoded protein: CAWSVKGTGDRYTF. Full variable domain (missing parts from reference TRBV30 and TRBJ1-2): SQTIHQWPATLVQPVGSPLSLECTVEGTSNPNLYWYRQAAGRGLQLLFYSVGIGQISSEVPQNLSASRPQDRQFILSSKKLLLSDSGFYLCAWSVKGTGDRYTFGSGTRLTVV.